What follows are 11 T cell receptor beta chains derived from one specimen sequenced in a study of T-cell reconstitution after alpha-beta-depleted transplantation in children. It was with unique molecular identifiers that the TCRbeta library was prepared. TCRdb redid the calling of the PCR reads with MiXCR, one entry per CDR3 protein. Among around 94,000 distinct CDR3 sequences, 4.5% to 7.5% were seen once, and the ten largest hold more than 5.5%. Sequenced here: PBMCs, mostly from graft donor cells, sampled 60 days after TCRalphabeta/CD19-depleted stem cell transplant. The receptors come from a female patient aged 2-15 years who had a stem cell transplant for Fanconi anemia, so the T cells may come from the graft donor.

This clonotype was counted many times. CDR3 bases: TGTGCCAGCAGTTTTGACAGGGGGCTCAGTTCACCCCTCCACTTT. Amino acid sequence: CASSFDRGLSSPLHF. V is TRBV28 and J is TRBJ1-6; 10 bases fit TRBD1. Looked up from germline, CDR1 is MDHEN and CDR2 is SYDVKM. The CDR3 length is 15 residues. V lost 3 bases and J lost 9; bases outside the gene matches: 5.

V gene TRBV5-1 combines with J gene TRBJ2-3; 11 bases are shared with TRBD1. Germline assignment: CDR1 SGHRS and CDR2 YFSETQ. The CDR3 is made up of 15 amino acids. V trimming: 4 bases; J trimming: 4 bases; junction bases outside the gene matches: 5. CDR3 in DNA: TGCGCCAGCAGCCAGAGGACAGGGGGCGCAGATACGCAGTATTTT. Protein: CASSQRTGGADTQYF. The full variable domain, rest sourced from reference TRBV5-1 and TRBJ2-3, is KAGVTQTPRYLIKTRGQQVTLSCSPISGHRSVSWYQQTPGQGLQFLFEYFSETQRNKGNFPGRFSGRQFSNSRSEMNVSTLELGDSALYLCASSQRTGGADTQYFGPGTRLTVL.

The CDR3, as DNA: TGTGCCAGCAGCCGGGCACAGGGGGCCCGAGGCTATGGCTACACCTTC. Protein product: CASSRAQGARGYGYTF. V and J are TRBV16 and TRBJ1-2; TRBD1 matches 9 bases. Germline V lookup: CDR1 KGHSY, CDR2 FQNENV. The CDR3 runs to 16 residues. The J segment lost 4 bases and the V segment lost 4 bases, leaving 10 bases of the junction unmatched.

This clonotype was observed a few times. The chain employs TRBV6-5 and TRBJ2-3, with TRBD1 matching 12 bases. The CDR3 has 15 residues. The germline gives CDR1 MNHEY, CDR2 SVGAGI. The trim removed 2 bases at V and 4 bases at J, leaving 1 base unmatched. The CDR3 DNA sequence: TGTGCCAGCAGTTACGGGACAGGGGGCGCAGATACGCAGTATTTT. Translating it yields CASSYGTGGADTQYF.

This clonotype was found a few times. J is TRBJ2-7 and V is TRBV11-2; 7 bases are shared with TRBD1. Per the germline V gene, CDR1 is SGHAT and CDR2 is FQNNGV. V trimming: 0 bases; J trimming: 2 bases; junction bases outside the gene matches: 1. This CDR3 contains 14 residues. The CDR3 region has the DNA TGTGCCAGCAGCTTAGACGGGACAGCCTACGAGCAGTACTTC. This codes for CASSLDGTAYEQYF.

This clonotype was counted at least ten times. The J gene is TRBJ2-5, the V gene TRBV5-5; no definite D call. This CDR3 is built from 15 residues. The V gene lost 7 bases and the J gene lost 1 base, with 17 bases spanning the gap. Germline-derived CDR1 and CDR2 are SGHKS and YYEKEE (reference sequence). CDR3 bases: TGTGCCAGCTGGCCGAGAACAACCTTCCAAGAGACCCAGTACTTC. This encodes CASWPRTTFQETQYF.

This clonotype was observed many times. V gene TRBV29-1 combines with J gene TRBJ2-7; TRBD1 matches at 7 bases. This CDR3 comprises 13 residues. With V trimmed by 7 bases and J by 1 base, 7 bases remained unmatched. Germline CDR1 reads SQVTM; CDR2 reads ANQGSEA. CDR3 loop: CSAETGISYEQYF. The CDR3 region has the DNA TGCAGCGCCGAGACAGGGATTTCCTACGAGCAGTACTTC.

This clonotype has a count of ten or more. The chain links TRBV21-1 to TRBJ1-1; TRBD1, the D gene given by the table, was not confirmed from the DNA. TRBV21-1 is annotated as a pseudogene. The CDR3 has 18 amino acids. CDR3 coding DNA: TGTGCCAGCAGCAAAACGTCTTTTGGGGACGGGTTGAACACTGAAGCTTTCTTT. This encodes CASSKTSFGDGLNTEAFF.

In its sample, this clonotype was seen many times. V and J are TRBV20-1 and TRBJ2-1; D is perhaps TRBD1 or TRBD2 (5 bases each). The CDR3 is made up of 15 amino acids. In germline, CDR1 is DFQATT, CDR2 SNEGSKA (reference sequence). The V end lost 4 bases, the J end lost 0 bases, and 13 bases lay between the germline ends. The CDR3 nucleotides are TGCAGTGCTACGGGACCCACCTTCTCCTACAATGAGCAGTTCTTC. Amino acids: CSATGPTFSYNEQFF.

About this clonotype itself: This may be a read error: a much more frequent sequence differs by one nucleotide. The rearrangement links TRBV5-1 to TRBJ2-6; D might be TRBD1 (5 bases). The CDR3 has 13 residues. Germline CDR1 and CDR2: SGHRS and YFSETQ. Trimming stripped 4 bases from V and 13 bases from J, with 15 bases between. For the CDR3, the DNA is TGCGCCAGCAGCCAAACAGGAAGCTGTGTCCTGACTTTC. Translating it yields CASSQTGSCVLTF.

The chain joins TRBV7-9 to TRBJ1-2; TRBD1 agrees at 8 bases. The V segment lost 5 bases and the J segment 8 bases; nucleotides outside the gene matches: 10. Germline V gives CDR1 SEHNR, CDR2 FQNEAQ (reference sequence). The CDR3 has 14 amino acids. CDR3 coding DNA: TGTGCCAGCAGCCGACCCGGGACAGGTGACGGCTACACCTTC. This translates into CASSRPGTGDGYTF.